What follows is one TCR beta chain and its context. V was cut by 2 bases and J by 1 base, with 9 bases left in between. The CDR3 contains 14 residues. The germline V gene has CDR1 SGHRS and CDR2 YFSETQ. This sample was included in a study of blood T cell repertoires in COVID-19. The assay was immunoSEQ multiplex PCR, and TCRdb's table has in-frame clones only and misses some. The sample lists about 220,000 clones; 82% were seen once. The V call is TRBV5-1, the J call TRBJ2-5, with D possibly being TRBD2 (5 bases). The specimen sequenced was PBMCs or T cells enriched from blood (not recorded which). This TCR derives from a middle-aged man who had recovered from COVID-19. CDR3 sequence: CASSLPGSQETQYF. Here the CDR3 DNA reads TGCGCCAGCAGCTTACCGGGGTCCCAAGAGACCCAGTACTTC.